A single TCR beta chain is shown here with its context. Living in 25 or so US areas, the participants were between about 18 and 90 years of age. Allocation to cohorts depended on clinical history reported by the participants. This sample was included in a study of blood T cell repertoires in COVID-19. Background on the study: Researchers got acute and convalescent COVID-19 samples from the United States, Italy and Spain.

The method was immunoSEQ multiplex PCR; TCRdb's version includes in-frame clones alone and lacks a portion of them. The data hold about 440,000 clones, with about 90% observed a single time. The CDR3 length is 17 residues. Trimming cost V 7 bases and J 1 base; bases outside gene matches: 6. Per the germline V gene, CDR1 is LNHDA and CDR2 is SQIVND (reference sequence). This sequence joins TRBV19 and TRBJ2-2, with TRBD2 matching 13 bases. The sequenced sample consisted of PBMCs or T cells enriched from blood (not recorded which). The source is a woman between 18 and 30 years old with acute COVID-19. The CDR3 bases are TGTGCCAGTACCAAGACTAGCGGGAGGAAGAACACCGGGGAGCTGTTTTTT. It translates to CASTKTSGRKNTGELFF.